The clone carrying this T cell receptor beta chain was counted a few times. Germline CDR1 reads SGDLS; CDR2 reads YYNGEE. The V end was cut by 0 bases, the J end by 0 bases, with 7 bases between. This CDR3 comprises 16 residues. TCRdb's table, derived via immunoSEQ multiplex PCR, lists solely in-frame clones and lacks some. The data show a few hundred thousand clones, about 88% seen once. This entry belongs to a study of blood T cell repertoires in COVID-19. At the level of the study: COVID-19 samples from acute and convalescent phases originated in the United States, Italy and Spain. Sample material is recorded as cDNA or gDNA derived from T cells, B-cell-depleted T cells, or PBMCs.

The chain joins TRBV9 to TRBJ1-6; D not certain. The specimen was peripheral blood. The receptor's source is a man in his fifties or sixties who had recovered from COVID-19. The CDR3 nucleotides are TGTGCCAGCAGCGTAGCTGGGAGCTCCTATAATTCACCCCTCCACTTT. Translated: CASSVAGSSYNSPLHF.